A selection of T cell receptor beta chains follows, all from one sample in a study of T cell responses to AZD1222 COVID-19 vaccine. The method was immunoSEQ multiplex PCR; TCRdb's version includes in-frame clones alone and lacks a portion of them. In the table there are 120,000 to 150,000 clones, around nine tenths of which are singletons. The material was peripheral blood, obtained on day 0 of AZD1222 vaccination. Receptors originate from an adult in good health. CDR3s include the opening cysteine and the closing phenylalanine or tryptophan. A D gene is named only where the DNA matches it firmly. A row's size may be missing; if present it is once, few, many or a size class.

J | size | V | D | DNA | CDR3
TRBJ1-2 | - | TRBV5-1 | - | TGCGCCAGCAGCTTGGGAGGACAGAAGAATGGCTACACCTTC | CASSLGGQKNGYTF
TRBJ2-1 | - | TRBV4-3 | TRBD1 | TGCGCCAGCAGCCAAGATACGGGACAGGGTCGGGGCTCCTACAATGAGCAGTTCTTC | CASSQDTGQGRGSYNEQFF
TRBJ1-2 | - | TRBV18 | TRBD1 | TGTGCCAGCTCAGACGACAGGGTGTATGGCTACACCTTC | CASSDDRVYGYTF
TRBJ2-7 | - | TRBV4-2 | TRBD2 | TGTGCCAGCAGCCAAGAGGCGGGAGGGCGCTACGAGCAGTACTTC | CASSQEAGGRYEQYF
TRBJ1-2 | - | TRBV7-9 | - | TGTGCCAGCAGCTTTGAGTTCTCCGCTAACTATGGCTACACCTTC | CASSFEFSANYGYTF
TRBJ2-3 | - | TRBV27 | - | TGTGCCAGCAGTTCGTACGGAGGAGATACGCAGTATTTT | CASSSYGGDTQYF
TRBJ2-7 | - | TRBV5-4 | TRBD1 | TGTGCCAGCAGCTTAGGACAGGGGCGAACCTACGAGCAGTACTTC | CASSLGQGRTYEQYF
TRBJ2-3 | - | TRBV11-2 | - | TGTGCCAGCAGCTTAGCTTTTCGGGGGACAGATACGCAGTATTTT | CASSLAFRGTDTQYF
TRBJ1-2 | - | TRBV20-1 | TRBD1 | TGCAGTGCTAGTCGGCAGGGGGCAAAATATGGCTACACCTTC | CSASRQGAKYGYTF
TRBJ1-5 | - | TRBV6-6 | TRBD1 | TGTGCCAGCAGTCCCCGACAGGGGAAGGTGCTAAATCAGCCCCAGCATTTT | CASSPRQGKVLNQPQHF
TRBJ2-5 | - | TRBV7-2 | - | TGTGCCAGCAGCCTCCAGACCCGGGAAGAGACCCAGTACTTC | CASSLQTREETQYF
TRBJ2-3 | large | TRBV24-1 | TRBD2 | TGTGCCACCAGTGATTTGCGCGGCGGCGGGAGGGGAGGAGGTCCTCTCGACACAGATACGCAGTATTTT | CATSDLRGGGRGGGPLDTDTQYF
TRBJ2-1 | - | TRBV6-5 | - | TGTGCCAGCAGTACCGGGGATGAGCAGTTCTTC | CASSTGDEQFF
TRBJ2-7 | - | TRBV13 | TRBD2 | TGTGCCAGCAGCTTTGGACTAGCGGGGGAGGGTGTAACCTACGAGCAGTACTTC | CASSFGLAGEGVTYEQYF
TRBJ1-2 | - | TRBV6-2/TRBV6-3 | - | TGTGCCAGCAGTACGGGACGGAACTATGGCTACACCTTC | CASSTGRNYGYTF
TRBJ1-6 | - | TRBV11-3 | - | TGTGCCAGCAGCCTAGGCGTTGCTTCACCCCTCCACTTT | CASSLGVASPLHF
TRBJ1-2 | - | TRBV24-1 | - | TGTGCCACCAGTGATTTGCAAGGGTATGGCTACACCTTC | CATSDLQGYGYTF
TRBJ2-2 | - | TRBV5-1 | - | TGCGCCAGCAACACTATTGGCACCGGGGAGCTGTTTTTT | CASNTIGTGELFF
TRBJ2-2 | - | TRBV19 | TRBD1 | TGTGCCAGTAGTTTTTTACGCCGCGGACAGGGGATTTCTGTGCGCACCGGGGAGCTGTTTTTT | CASSFLRRGQGISVRTGELFF
TRBJ2-2 | once | TRBV5-8 | TRBD2 | TGTGCCAGCAGCTTGGGACTAGCGGACTTTGCGAACACCGGGGAGCTGTTTTTT | CASSLGLADFANTGELFF
TRBJ2-1 | once | TRBV7-9 | TRBD1 | TGTGCCAGCAGCTACCAGACGACAGGGGGCTATGAGCAGTTCTTC | CASSYQTTGGYEQFF
TRBJ2-5 | - | TRBV6-2/TRBV6-3 | TRBD1 | TGTGCCAGCAGTTACTCCACAGGGGTAGAGACCCAGTACTTC | CASSYSTGVETQYF
TRBJ1-1 | - | TRBV11-2 | - | TGTGCCAGCAGGGGATTTGGAGGGGCAAACACTGAAGCTTTCTTT | CASRGFGGANTEAFF
TRBJ1-5 | - | TRBV27 | - | TGTGCCAGCAGTTTATCGATCCAGCGCAATCAGCCCCAGCATTTT | CASSLSIQRNQPQHF
TRBJ2-1 | once | TRBV20-1 | - | TGCAGTGCAAGAGGGGTTGAGCAGTTCTTC | CSARGVEQFF
TRBJ1-4 | - | TRBV6-2/TRBV6-3 | TRBD1 | TGTGCCAGCAGTTACGCGTGGACAGGGATCACCGGTGGGGAAAAACTGTTTTTT | CASSYAWTGITGGEKLFF
TRBJ1-1 | - | TRBV7-3 | - | TGTGCCAGCAGCTTAACTGTGAACACTGAAGCTTTCTTT | CASSLTVNTEAFF
TRBJ1-2 | - | TRBV12-3/TRBV12-4 | - | TGTGCCAGCAGCCTCCGTGGTAACTATGGCTACACCTTC | CASSLRGNYGYTF
TRBJ2-5 | - | TRBV4-3 | TRBD1 | TGCGCCAGCAGCCTAGGACAGGGATACGAGACCCAGTACTTC | CASSLGQGYETQYF
TRBJ2-5 | - | TRBV5-4 | TRBD1 | TGTGCCAGCAGCAAGGAACAGGGGGCGCGGGAGACCCAGTACTTC | CASSKEQGARETQYF